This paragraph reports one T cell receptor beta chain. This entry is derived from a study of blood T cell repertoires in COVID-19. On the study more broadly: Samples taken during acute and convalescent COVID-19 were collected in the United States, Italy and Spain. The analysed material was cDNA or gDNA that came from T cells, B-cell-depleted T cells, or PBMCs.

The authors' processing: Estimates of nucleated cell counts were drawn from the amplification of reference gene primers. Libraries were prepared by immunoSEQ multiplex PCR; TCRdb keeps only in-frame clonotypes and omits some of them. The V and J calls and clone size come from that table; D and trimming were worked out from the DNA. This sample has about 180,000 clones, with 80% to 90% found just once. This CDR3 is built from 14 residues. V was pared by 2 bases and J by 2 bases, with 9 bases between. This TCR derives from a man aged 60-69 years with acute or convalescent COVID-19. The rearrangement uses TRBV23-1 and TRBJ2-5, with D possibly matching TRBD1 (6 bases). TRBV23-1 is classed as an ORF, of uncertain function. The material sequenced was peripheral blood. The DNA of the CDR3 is TGCGCCAGCAGTCAAGCGGACAGACAAGAGACCCAGTACTTC. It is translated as CASSQADRQETQYF.